The rows below give T cell receptor beta chains drawn from one sample of a study of blood T cell repertoires in COVID-19. Assay used: immunoSEQ multiplex PCR; TCRdb lists only in-frame clones, some missing. The sample holds 430,000 or so clones, about 88% seen once. The sample taken for sequencing was PBMCs or T cells enriched from blood (not recorded which). The receptors derive from a woman between 18 and 29 years old who had been exposed to COVID-19. Each CDR3 is given with its conserved first and last residue. The order of the fields is V gene, J gene, clone size, D gene, CDR3 DNA, CDR3 protein. The D gene is left open where the match is weak. The size entry is marked missing in some rows and otherwise reads once, few, many or a size class.

V: TRBV28; J: TRBJ2-7; size: .; D: TRBD2; DNA: TGTGCCAGCAGCCAGGGACTAGCGGGAGCCTACGAGCAGTACTTC; CDR3: CASSQGLAGAYEQYF
V: TRBV1; J: TRBJ1-5; size: .; D: .; DNA: TGCACCAGCAGCCAACTCCGGACACGAAAATTTAGCAATCAGCCCCAGCATTTT; CDR3: CTSSQLRTRKFSNQPQHF
V: TRBV4-3; J: TRBJ1-3; size: .; D: TRBD1; DNA: TGCGCCAGCAGCCAAGCGTGGGGACAGGCCTATTCTGGAAACACCATATATTTT; CDR3: CASSQAWGQAYSGNTIYF
V: TRBV7-2; J: TRBJ2-7; size: .; D: .; DNA: TGTGCCAGCAGCCCGAGCTACGAGCAGTACTTC; CDR3: CASSPSYEQYF
V: TRBV25-1; J: TRBJ1-3; size: .; D: .; DNA: TGTGCCAGCAGTGAAGGGGGGGGAAGGGGACCTGGAAACACCATATATTTT; CDR3: CASSEGGGRGPGNTIYF
V: TRBV5-4; J: TRBJ1-4; size: .; D: .; DNA: TGTGCCAGCAGCGTTCGCTCAGACACTGAAAAACTGTTTTTT; CDR3: CASSVRSDTEKLFF
V: TRBV19; J: TRBJ1-1; size: .; D: .; DNA: TGTGCCAGTAGTATCTCAGGAAAGAGGGTGGAAGCTTTCTTT; CDR3: CASSISGKRVEAFF
V: TRBV27; J: TRBJ2-1; size: few; D: .; DNA: TGTGCCAGCACGCGCCCGGGCATCGGGACTTCCGTCGATGAGCAGTTCTTC; CDR3: CASTRPGIGTSVDEQFF
V: TRBV29-1; J: TRBJ1-1; size: .; D: .; DNA: TGCAGCGTGGACCACAGGGAACCTGAAGCTTTCTTT; CDR3: CSVDHREPEAFF
V: TRBV5-6; J: TRBJ2-2; size: .; D: .; DNA: TGTGCCAGCAGCTGGGGGGAATCCGGGGAGCTGTTTTTT; CDR3: CASSWGESGELFF
V: TRBV6-1; J: TRBJ1-5; size: once; D: .; DNA: TGTGCCAGCAGTGAGAGGCAGAATAGCAATCAGCCCCAGCATTTT; CDR3: CASSERQNSNQPQHF
V: TRBV5-1; J: TRBJ1-2; size: .; D: .; DNA: TGCGCCAGCAGCTTCGAGGGCCCACCAAACGGCTACACCTTC; CDR3: CASSFEGPPNGYTF
V: TRBV27; J: TRBJ2-7; size: .; D: TRBD2; DNA: TGTGCCAGCAGTTTATCCGTCGGGAGGGCCTACGAGCAGTACTTC; CDR3: CASSLSVGRAYEQYF
V: TRBV28; J: TRBJ2-7; size: .; D: .; DNA: TGTGCCAGCAGTGCAGGCCTCGGCACGAGCCACGAGCAGTACTTC; CDR3: CASSAGLGTSHEQYF
V: TRBV27; J: TRBJ2-2; size: .; D: .; DNA: TGTGCCAGCATGAAGCTGTCGGGGAACACCGGGGAGCTGTTTTTT; CDR3: CASMKLSGNTGELFF
V: TRBV6-5; J: TRBJ2-5; size: once; D: TRBD1; DNA: TGTGCCAGCAGTCCGGGACAGGGTCCAGAGACCCAGTACTTC; CDR3: CASSPGQGPETQYF
V: TRBV9; J: TRBJ2-7; size: .; D: .; DNA: TGTGCCAGCAGCCGGCGGGACGGCTACGAGCAGTACTTC; CDR3: CASSRRDGYEQYF
V: TRBV28; J: TRBJ2-1; size: .; D: TRBD2; DNA: TGTGCCAGCAGCCAACTGACTAGCGGGAGTGCTGAGCAGTTCTTC; CDR3: CASSQLTSGSAEQFF
V: TRBV5-6; J: TRBJ2-7; size: .; D: TRBD2; DNA: TGTGCCAGCCTAAGTACTAGCGGAAGAGAGATTCCCTACGAGCAGTACTTC; CDR3: CASLSTSGREIPYEQYF
V: TRBV27; J: TRBJ2-1; size: .; D: .; DNA: TGTGCCAGCAGCAACTGGGGACTCGCGAGCTCCTACAATGAGCAGTTCTTC; CDR3: CASSNWGLASSYNEQFF
V: TRBV28; J: TRBJ2-5; size: .; D: .; DNA: TGTGCCAGCAGTTTTACGGGGTTAGGCGAGACCCAGTACTTC; CDR3: CASSFTGLGETQYF
V: TRBV10-2; J: TRBJ2-1; size: .; D: TRBD2; DNA: TGCGCCAGCAGTGAGGAGCGGGAGGGATACAATGAGCAGTTCTTC; CDR3: CASSEEREGYNEQFF
V: TRBV5-4; J: TRBJ2-7; size: .; D: .; DNA: TGTGCCAGCAGCTTGGGGGGAGCTACCTACGAGCAGTACTTC; CDR3: CASSLGGATYEQYF
V: TRBV11-2; J: TRBJ1-1; size: .; D: TRBD1; DNA: TGTGCCAGCAGCTTACGATTGCTGGGACAGGGAGCGGCCACTGAAGCTTTCTTT; CDR3: CASSLRLLGQGAATEAFF
V: TRBV10-1; J: TRBJ2-7; size: few; D: TRBD1; DNA: TGCGCCAGCAGGGACCGACAGGGTCCCGTCTACGAGCAGTACTTC; CDR3: CASRDRQGPVYEQYF
V: TRBV7-2; J: TRBJ2-3; size: .; D: TRBD2; DNA: TGTGCCAGCAGCTCCAGACTAGCGGGGACAGATACGCAGTATTTT; CDR3: CASSSRLAGTDTQYF
V: TRBV27; J: TRBJ1-5; size: .; D: TRBD1; DNA: TGTGCCAGCAGTATCCAGGGGGGAGGCCAGCCCCAGCATTTT; CDR3: CASSIQGGGQPQHF
V: TRBV29-1; J: TRBJ2-4; size: .; D: TRBD1; DNA: TGCAGCGTTGTCCCAGGGGGCGTGGGAAACATTCAGTACTTC; CDR3: CSVVPGGVGNIQYF
V: TRBV5-1; J: TRBJ1-5; size: few; D: .; DNA: TGCGCCAGCAGCCCGGGAGGAAATCAGCCCCAGCATTTT; CDR3: CASSPGGNQPQHF
V: TRBV18; J: TRBJ2-1; size: .; D: .; DNA: TGTGCCAGCTCACCACTAGGAGCGGCGAACCCCTCCTACAATGAGCAGTTCTTC; CDR3: CASSPLGAANPSYNEQFF
V: TRBV2; J: TRBJ2-4; size: .; D: .; DNA: TGTGCCAGCAACCAGCGGCCGGAGACCGGGAACATTCAGTACTTC; CDR3: CASNQRPETGNIQYF
V: TRBV29-1; J: TRBJ2-1; size: .; D: TRBD1; DNA: TGCAGCGTCGGAACGGGGACAGGCTCCTACAATGAGCAGTTCTTC; CDR3: CSVGTGTGSYNEQFF
V: TRBV5-1; J: TRBJ2-7; size: .; D: TRBD1; DNA: TGCGCCAGCAGCTTGAGTGGGTTGGACAGGAGCTCCTACGAGCAGTACTTC; CDR3: CASSLSGLDRSSYEQYF
V: TRBV21-1; J: TRBJ2-7; size: .; D: .; DNA: TGTGCCAGCAGCAAAGCGGCCGGGACTAGCGGGGGATCAATCCCTGGCGACGAGCAGTACTTC; CDR3: CASSKAAGTSGGSIPGDEQYF
V: TRBV7-9; J: TRBJ1-5; size: once; D: TRBD1; DNA: TGTGCCAGCAGCTTAGGACAGGGCCATCAGCCCCAGCATTTT; CDR3: CASSLGQGHQPQHF
V: TRBV2; J: TRBJ1-2; size: once; D: .; DNA: TGTGCCAGCAGTGAAGACAGCTCTAACTATGGCTACACCTTC; CDR3: CASSEDSSNYGYTF
V: TRBV19; J: TRBJ2-7; size: .; D: TRBD1; DNA: TGTGCCAGTAGTAGTTCCGGACAGGGCGTCTACGAGCAGTACTTC; CDR3: CASSSSGQGVYEQYF
V: TRBV9; J: TRBJ1-6; size: .; D: TRBD1; DNA: TGTGCCAGCAGCGTAGGTGAGGGGGCTCGATCACCCCTCCACTTT; CDR3: CASSVGEGARSPLHF
V: TRBV28; J: TRBJ1-5; size: .; D: .; DNA: TGTGCCAGCAGCGCTGACAGATATAGCAATCAGCCCCAGCATTTT; CDR3: CASSADRYSNQPQHF
V: TRBV3-1/TRBV3-2; J: TRBJ2-1; size: once; D: TRBD2; DNA: TGTGCCAGCAGCCCTGGGACTAGCGGGATAGACAATGAGCAGTTCTTC; CDR3: CASSPGTSGIDNEQFF
V: TRBV11-2; J: TRBJ2-1; size: .; D: TRBD1; DNA: TGTGCCAGCAGCTGGGACAGTTTCAATGAGCAGTTCTTC; CDR3: CASSWDSFNEQFF
V: TRBV18; J: TRBJ1-5; size: .; D: .; DNA: TGTGCCAGCTCACCCTCCGCGGCAGATAATCAGCCCCAGCATTTT; CDR3: CASSPSAADNQPQHF
V: TRBV28; J: TRBJ2-1; size: .; D: TRBD2; DNA: TGTGCCAGCACCGCGGGCGGGGGGGCCTTAAAAGAGCAGTTCTTC; CDR3: CASTAGGGALKEQFF
V: TRBV5-1; J: TRBJ2-1; size: .; D: .; DNA: TGCGCCAGCAGCTTGGCCCAGTCCTACAATGAGCAGTTCTTC; CDR3: CASSLAQSYNEQFF
V: TRBV19; J: TRBJ1-5; size: .; D: TRBD1; DNA: TGTGCCAGTAGTAGCGACAGGGGGGAGCCCCAGCATTTT; CDR3: CASSSDRGEPQHF
V: TRBV28; J: TRBJ1-3; size: .; D: .; DNA: TGTGCCAGCATTCTAGCCTCTGGAAACACCATATATTTT; CDR3: CASILASGNTIYF
V: TRBV13; J: TRBJ2-1; size: once; D: TRBD1; DNA: TGTGCCAGCAGCTCGTTTTCCTCTGACAGGGGGCGCCGCAATGAGCAGTTCTTC; CDR3: CASSSFSSDRGRRNEQFF
V: TRBV7-2; J: TRBJ1-3; size: .; D: .; DNA: TGTGCCAGCAGCTCCTGGGACTACTCTGGAAACACCATATATTTT; CDR3: CASSSWDYSGNTIYF
V: TRBV9; J: TRBJ1-3; size: .; D: .; DNA: TGTGCCAGCAGCGTTATCCCTCAGGGCTCTGGAAACACCATATATTTT; CDR3: CASSVIPQGSGNTIYF
V: TRBV2; J: TRBJ1-5; size: .; D: TRBD1; DNA: TGTGCCAGCAGTGCACAGGGGCGCAATCAGCCCCAGCATTTT; CDR3: CASSAQGRNQPQHF
V: TRBV7-8; J: TRBJ2-5; size: .; D: TRBD2; DNA: TGTGCCAGCAGCTTCCCAAGCGGGGGGACACAAGAGACCCAGTACTTC; CDR3: CASSFPSGGTQETQYF
V: TRBV19; J: TRBJ2-3; size: .; D: TRBD2; DNA: TGTGCCAGTAGTAGACCCGGGGGGGCCGGGGATACGCAGTATTTT; CDR3: CASSRPGGAGDTQYF